This T cell receptor (beta chain) was captured in a study of T cell responses to AZD1222 COVID-19 vaccine. Study observations and caveats: Nearly half of the spike-specific TCRs reportedly recognize variant regions that carry no mutations. Baseline antibody screening turned up just a handful of seropositive AZD1222 recipients. Donors, mostly white British, included more females; clonal diversity was possibly underestimated.

The assay was immunoSEQ multiplex PCR, and TCRdb's table has in-frame clones only and misses some. The sample includes about 150,000 clones, around nine tenths of them seen just once. Remarks on this clone: What it binds is not known.

Between the trimmed V and J ends, which lost 2 bases and 6 bases, there was a span of 7 bases. This CDR3 comprises 12 residues. Per germline, CDR1 MNHNS and CDR2 SASEGT. The sequenced sample was peripheral blood, obtained on day 0 of AZD1222 vaccination. This TCR was sampled from an adult in good health. The V and J genes are TRBV6-1 and TRBJ1-1, with TRBD1 as a possible D gene (5 bases). Here the CDR3 DNA reads TGTGCCAGCAGTGAATGGGGGGCTGAAGCTTTCTTT. It translates to CASSEWGAEAFF.